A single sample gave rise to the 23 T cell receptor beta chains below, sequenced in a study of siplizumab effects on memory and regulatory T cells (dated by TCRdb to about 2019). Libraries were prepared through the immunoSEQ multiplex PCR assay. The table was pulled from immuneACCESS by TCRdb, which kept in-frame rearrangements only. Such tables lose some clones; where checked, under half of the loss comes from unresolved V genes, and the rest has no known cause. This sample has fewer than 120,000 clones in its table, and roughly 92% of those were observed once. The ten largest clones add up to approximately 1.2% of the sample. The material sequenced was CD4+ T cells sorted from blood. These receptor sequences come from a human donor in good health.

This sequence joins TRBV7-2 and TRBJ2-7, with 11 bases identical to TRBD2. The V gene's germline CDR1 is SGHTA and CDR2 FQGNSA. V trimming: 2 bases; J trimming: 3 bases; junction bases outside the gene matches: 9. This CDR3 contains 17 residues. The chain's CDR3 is CASSLSRLAGSYYEQYF. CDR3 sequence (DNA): TGTGCCAGCAGCTTATCTAGACTAGCGGGGTCGTACTACGAGCAGTACTTC.

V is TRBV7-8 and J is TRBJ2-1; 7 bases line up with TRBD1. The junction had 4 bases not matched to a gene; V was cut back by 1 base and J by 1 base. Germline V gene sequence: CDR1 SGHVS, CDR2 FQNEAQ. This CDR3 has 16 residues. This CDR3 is CASSLDPGQSYNEQFF. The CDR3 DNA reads TGTGCCAGCAGCTTAGACCCGGGACAGTCCTACAATGAGCAGTTCTTC.

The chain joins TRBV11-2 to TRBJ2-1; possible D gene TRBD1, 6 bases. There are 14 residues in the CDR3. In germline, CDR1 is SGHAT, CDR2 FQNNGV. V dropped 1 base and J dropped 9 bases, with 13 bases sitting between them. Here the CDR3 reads CASSLGPDSTEQFF. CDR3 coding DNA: TGTGCCAGCAGCTTAGGCCCGGACAGCACTGAGCAGTTCTTC.

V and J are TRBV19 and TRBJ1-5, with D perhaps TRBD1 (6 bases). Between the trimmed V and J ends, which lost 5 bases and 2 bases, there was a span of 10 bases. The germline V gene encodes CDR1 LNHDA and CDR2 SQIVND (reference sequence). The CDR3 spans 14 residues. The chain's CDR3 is CASSGNRGNQPQHF. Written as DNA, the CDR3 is TGTGCCAGTAGTGGCAACAGGGGCAATCAGCCCCAGCATTTT.

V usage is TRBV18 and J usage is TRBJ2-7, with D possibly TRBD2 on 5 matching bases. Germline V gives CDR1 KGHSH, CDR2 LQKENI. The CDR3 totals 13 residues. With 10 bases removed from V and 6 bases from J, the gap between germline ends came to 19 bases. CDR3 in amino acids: CATSRTEGSEQYF. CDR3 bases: TGTGCCACCTCTAGGACTGAGGGATCCGAGCAGTACTTC.

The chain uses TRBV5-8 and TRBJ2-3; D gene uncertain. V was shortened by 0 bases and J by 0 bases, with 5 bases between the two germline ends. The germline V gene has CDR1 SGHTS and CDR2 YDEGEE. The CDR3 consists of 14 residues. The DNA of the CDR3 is TGTGCCAGCAGCTTGGGCTTTAGCACAGATACGCAGTATTTT. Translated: CASSLGFSTDTQYF.

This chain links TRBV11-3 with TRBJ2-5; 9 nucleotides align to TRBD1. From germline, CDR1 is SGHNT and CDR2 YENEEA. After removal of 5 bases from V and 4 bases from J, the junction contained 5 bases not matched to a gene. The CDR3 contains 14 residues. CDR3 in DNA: TGTGCCAGCAGCGGCCGGGACAGGGTAGAGACCCAGTACTTC. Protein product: CASSGRDRVETQYF.

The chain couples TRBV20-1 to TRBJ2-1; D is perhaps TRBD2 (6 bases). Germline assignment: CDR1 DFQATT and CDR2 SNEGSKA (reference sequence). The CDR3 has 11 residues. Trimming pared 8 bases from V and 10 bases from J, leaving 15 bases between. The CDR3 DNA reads TGCAGTTCCGAGCGGGCTACGGAGCAGTTCTTC. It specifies CSSERATEQFF.

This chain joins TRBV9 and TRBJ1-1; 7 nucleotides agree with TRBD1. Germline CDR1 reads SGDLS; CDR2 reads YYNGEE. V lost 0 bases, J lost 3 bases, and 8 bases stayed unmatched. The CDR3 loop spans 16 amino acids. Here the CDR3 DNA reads TGTGCCAGCAGCGTAGCTACGCGGCAGGGGGACACTGAAGCTTTCTTT. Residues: CASSVATRQGDTEAFF.

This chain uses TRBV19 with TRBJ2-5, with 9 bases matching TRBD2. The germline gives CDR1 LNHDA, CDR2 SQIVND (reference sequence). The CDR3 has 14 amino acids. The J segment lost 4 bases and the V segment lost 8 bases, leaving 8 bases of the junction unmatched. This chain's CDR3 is CASHAGGAGETQYF. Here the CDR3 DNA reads TGTGCCAGTCATGCGGGGGGGGCCGGAGAGACCCAGTACTTC.

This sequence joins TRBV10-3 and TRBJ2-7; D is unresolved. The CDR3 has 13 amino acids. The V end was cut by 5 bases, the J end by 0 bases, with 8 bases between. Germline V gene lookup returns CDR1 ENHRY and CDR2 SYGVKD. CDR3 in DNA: TGTGCCATCAGTAGTGACAACTCCTACGAGCAGTACTTC. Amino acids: CAISSDNSYEQYF.

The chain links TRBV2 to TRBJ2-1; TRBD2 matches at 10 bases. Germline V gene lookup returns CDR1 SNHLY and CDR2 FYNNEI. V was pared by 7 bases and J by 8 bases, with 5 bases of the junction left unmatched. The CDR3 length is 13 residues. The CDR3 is CASKSGGAHEQFF. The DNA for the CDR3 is TGTGCCAGCAAGAGCGGGGGGGCCCATGAGCAGTTCTTC.

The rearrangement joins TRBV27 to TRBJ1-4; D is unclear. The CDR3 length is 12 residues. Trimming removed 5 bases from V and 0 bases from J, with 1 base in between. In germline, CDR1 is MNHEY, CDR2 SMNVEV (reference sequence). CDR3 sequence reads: CASSTTNEKLFF. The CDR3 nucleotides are TGTGCCAGCAGTACAACTAATGAAAAACTGTTTTTT.

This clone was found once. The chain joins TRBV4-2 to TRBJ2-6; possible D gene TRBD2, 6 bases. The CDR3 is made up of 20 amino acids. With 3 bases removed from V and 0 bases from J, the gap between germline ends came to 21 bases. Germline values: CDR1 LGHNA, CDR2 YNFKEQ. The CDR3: CASSQPSLRRAGSGANVLTF. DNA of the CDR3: TGTGCCAGCAGCCAGCCTTCATTGAGGAGGGCGGGCTCTGGGGCCAACGTCCTGACTTTC.

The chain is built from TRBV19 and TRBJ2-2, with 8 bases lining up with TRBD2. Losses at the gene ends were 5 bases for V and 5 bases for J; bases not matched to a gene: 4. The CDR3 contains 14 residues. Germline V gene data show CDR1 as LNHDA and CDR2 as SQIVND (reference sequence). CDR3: CASSGTSGTGELFF. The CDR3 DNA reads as TGTGCCAGTAGTGGGACTAGTGGGACCGGGGAGCTGTTTTTT.

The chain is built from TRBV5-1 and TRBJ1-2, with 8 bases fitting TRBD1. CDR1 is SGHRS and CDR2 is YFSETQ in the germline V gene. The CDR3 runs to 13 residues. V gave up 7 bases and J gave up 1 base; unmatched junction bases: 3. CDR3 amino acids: CASRQGNNYGYTF. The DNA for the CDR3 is TGCGCCAGCCGACAGGGGAATAACTATGGCTACACCTTC.

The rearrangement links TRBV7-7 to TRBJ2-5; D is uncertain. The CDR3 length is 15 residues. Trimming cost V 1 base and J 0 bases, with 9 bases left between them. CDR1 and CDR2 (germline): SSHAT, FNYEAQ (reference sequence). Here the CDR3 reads CASSLVQSDQETQYF. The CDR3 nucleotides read TGTGCCAGCAGCTTAGTACAGTCAGACCAAGAGACCCAGTACTTC. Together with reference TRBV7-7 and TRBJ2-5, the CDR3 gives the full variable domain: GAGVSQSPRYKVTKRGQDVTLRCDPISSHATLYWYQQALGQGPEFLTYFNYEAQPDKSGLPSDRFSAERPEGSISTLTIQRTEQRDSAMYRCASSLVQSDQETQYFGPGTRLLVL.

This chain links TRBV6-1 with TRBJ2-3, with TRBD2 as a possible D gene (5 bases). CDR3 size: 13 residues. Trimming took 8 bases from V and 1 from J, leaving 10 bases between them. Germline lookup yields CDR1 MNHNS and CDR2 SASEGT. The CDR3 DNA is TGTGCCAGCTCGCGGGCCCGCACAGATACGCAGTATTTT. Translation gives CASSRARTDTQYF.

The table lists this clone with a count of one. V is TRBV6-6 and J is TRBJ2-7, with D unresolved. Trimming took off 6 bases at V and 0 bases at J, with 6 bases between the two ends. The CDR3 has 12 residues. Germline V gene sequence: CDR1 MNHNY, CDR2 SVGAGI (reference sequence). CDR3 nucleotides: TGTGCCAGCAGGCCCAGCTCCTACGAGCAGTACTTC. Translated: CASRPSSYEQYF.

This CDR3 is CASSSRPNQPQHF. DNA of the CDR3: TGTGCCAGCAGTTCCCGACCAAATCAGCCCCAGCATTTT. This chain uses TRBV6-5 with TRBJ1-5; D remains unclear. Germline loops: CDR1 MNHEY, CDR2 SVGAGI. Trimming removed 4 bases from V and 4 bases from J, with 8 bases in between. This CDR3 is 13 amino acids long.

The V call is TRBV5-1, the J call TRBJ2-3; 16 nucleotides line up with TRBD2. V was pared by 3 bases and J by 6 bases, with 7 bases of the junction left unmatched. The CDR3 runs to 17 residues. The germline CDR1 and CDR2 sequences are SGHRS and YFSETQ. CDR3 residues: CASSWGTSGRARDTQYF. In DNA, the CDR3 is TGCGCCAGCAGCTGGGGGACTAGCGGGAGGGCCCGTGATACGCAGTATTTT. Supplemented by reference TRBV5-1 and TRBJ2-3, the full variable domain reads KAGVTQTPRYLIKTRGQQVTLSCSPISGHRSVSWYQQTPGQGLQFLFEYFSETQRNKGNFPGRFSGRQFSNSRSEMNVSTLELGDSALYLCASSWGTSGRARDTQYFGPGTRLTVL.

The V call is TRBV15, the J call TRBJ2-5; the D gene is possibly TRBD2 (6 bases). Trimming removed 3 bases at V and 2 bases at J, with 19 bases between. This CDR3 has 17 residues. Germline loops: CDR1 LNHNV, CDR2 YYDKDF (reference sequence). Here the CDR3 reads CATSRGIPGSFQETQYF. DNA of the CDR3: TGTGCCACCAGCAGGGGTATTCCCGGGAGCTTTCAAGAGACCCAGTACTTC.

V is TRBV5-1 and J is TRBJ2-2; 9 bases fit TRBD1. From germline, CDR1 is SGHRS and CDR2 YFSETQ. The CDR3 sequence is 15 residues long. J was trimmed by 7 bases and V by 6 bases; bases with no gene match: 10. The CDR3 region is CASMTGQGFIGELFF. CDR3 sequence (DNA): TGCGCCAGCATGACGGGACAGGGTTTTATCGGGGAGCTGTTTTTT.